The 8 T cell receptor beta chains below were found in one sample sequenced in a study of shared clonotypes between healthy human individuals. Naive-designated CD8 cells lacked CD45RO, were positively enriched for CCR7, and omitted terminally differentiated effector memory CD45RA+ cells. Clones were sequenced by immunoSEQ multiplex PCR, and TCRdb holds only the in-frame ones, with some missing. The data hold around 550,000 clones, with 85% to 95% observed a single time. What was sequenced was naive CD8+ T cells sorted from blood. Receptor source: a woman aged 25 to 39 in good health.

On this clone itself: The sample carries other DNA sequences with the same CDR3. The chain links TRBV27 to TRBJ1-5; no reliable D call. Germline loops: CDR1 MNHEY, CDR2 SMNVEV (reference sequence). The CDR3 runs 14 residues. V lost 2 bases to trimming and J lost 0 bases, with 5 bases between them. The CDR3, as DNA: TGTGCCAGCAGTTTAAGGTCTAGCAATCAGCCCCAGCATTTT. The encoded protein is CASSLRSSNQPQHF.

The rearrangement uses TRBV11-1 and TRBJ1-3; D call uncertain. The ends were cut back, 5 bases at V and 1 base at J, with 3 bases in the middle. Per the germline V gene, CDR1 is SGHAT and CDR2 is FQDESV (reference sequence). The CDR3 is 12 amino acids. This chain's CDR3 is CASSRSGNTIYF. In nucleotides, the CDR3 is TGTGCCAGCAGCCGTTCTGGAAACACCATATATTTT.

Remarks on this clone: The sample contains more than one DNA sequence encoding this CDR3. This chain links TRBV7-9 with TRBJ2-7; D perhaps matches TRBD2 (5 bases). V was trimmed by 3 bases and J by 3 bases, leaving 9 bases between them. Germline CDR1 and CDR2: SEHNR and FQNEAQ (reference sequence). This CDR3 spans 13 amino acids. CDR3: CASSLPSSYEQYF. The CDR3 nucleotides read TGTGCCAGCAGCTTGCCTAGCAGCTACGAGCAGTACTTC.

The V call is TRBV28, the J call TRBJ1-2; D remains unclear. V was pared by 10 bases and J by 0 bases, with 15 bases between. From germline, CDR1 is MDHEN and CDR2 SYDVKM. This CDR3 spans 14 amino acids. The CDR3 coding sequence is TGTGCCACCGGACCGATCTCGACTAACTATGGCTACACCTTC. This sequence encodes CATGPISTNYGYTF.

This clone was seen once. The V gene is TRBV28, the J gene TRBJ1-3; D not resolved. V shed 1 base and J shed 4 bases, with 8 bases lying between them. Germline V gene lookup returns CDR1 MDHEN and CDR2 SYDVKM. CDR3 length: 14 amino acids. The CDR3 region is CASSLFRAGNTIYF. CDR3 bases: TGTGCCAGCAGTTTATTCCGGGCAGGAAACACCATATATTTT.

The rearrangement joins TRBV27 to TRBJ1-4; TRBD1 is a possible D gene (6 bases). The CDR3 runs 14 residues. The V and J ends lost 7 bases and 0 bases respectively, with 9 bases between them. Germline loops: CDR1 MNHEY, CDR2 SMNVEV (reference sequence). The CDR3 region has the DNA TGTGCCAGCACGTGGACAGCAACTAATGAAAAACTGTTTTTT. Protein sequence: CASTWTATNEKLFF.

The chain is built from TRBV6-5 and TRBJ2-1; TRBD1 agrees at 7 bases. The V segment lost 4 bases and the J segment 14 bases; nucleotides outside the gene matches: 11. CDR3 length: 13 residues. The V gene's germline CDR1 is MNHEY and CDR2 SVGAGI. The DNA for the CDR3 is TGTGCCAGCAGTTCGACAGGGCATTTTATTGAGTTCTTC. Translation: CASSSTGHFIEFF.

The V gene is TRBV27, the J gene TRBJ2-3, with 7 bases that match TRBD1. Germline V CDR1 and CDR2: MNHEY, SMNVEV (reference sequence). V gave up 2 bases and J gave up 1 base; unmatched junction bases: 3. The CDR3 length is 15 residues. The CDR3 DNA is TGTGCCAGCAGTTTAATCGGGACAGGCACAGATACGCAGTATTTT. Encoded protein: CASSLIGTGTDTQYF.